These 30 T cell receptor beta chains originate from one sample sequenced in a study of cytomegalovirus exposure and HLA in healthy donors. The PCR used 60 Vbeta and 13 Jbeta primers. Produced via immunoSEQ multiplex PCR; TCRdb's table is partial and in-frame only. Among about 130,000 clones listed, around three quarters were seen once. Sample: PBMCs. These receptors were collected from a young man in good health and CMV-seropositive.

This clone was seen a handful of times. V gene TRBV11-3 combines with J gene TRBJ2-2, with 8 nucleotides matching TRBD1. Trimming at V came to 5 bases and at J to 6 bases, leaving 14 bases not matched to a gene. CDR1 and CDR2 from the germline V gene are SGHNT and YENEEA. This CDR3 is 17 amino acids long. CDR3 sequence: CASSASRGQAGSGELFF. As DNA, the CDR3 is TGTGCCAGCAGCGCCTCCCGGGGACAGGCTGGGTCCGGGGAGCTGTTTTTT.

The chain is built from TRBV5-1 and TRBJ1-5, with D uncertain. V was shortened by 1 base and J by 5 bases, with 7 bases between the two germline ends. Germline CDR1 SGHRS, CDR2 YFSETQ. The CDR3 extends over 13 amino acids. The CDR3 reads CASSLSLHQPQHF. The CDR3 DNA reads TGCGCCAGCAGCTTGAGCCTCCATCAGCCCCAGCATTTT.

The J gene is TRBJ1-1, the V gene TRBV5-6; the match to TRBD1 covers 7 bases. Germline V CDR1 and CDR2: SGHDT, YYEEEE. J gave up 4 bases and V 0 bases, and 6 bases lay outside the gene matches. CDR3 size: 15 residues. CDR3 amino acids: CASSLEVPGGTEAFF. As DNA, the CDR3 is TGTGCCAGCAGCTTGGAAGTCCCAGGGGGCACTGAAGCTTTCTTT.

The rearrangement joins TRBV27 to TRBJ2-7, with 8 bases aligning to TRBD1. Germline-derived CDR1 and CDR2 are MNHEY and SMNVEV (reference sequence). The CDR3 has 15 amino acids. The V and J ends lost 5 bases and 7 bases, in that order; junction bases with no gene match: 13. The DNA for the CDR3 is TGTGCCAGCAGTGGCTTGGGCCAGGGGGCGAGGGAGCAGTACTTC. It encodes CASSGLGQGAREQYF.

V and J are TRBV19 and TRBJ1-6, with 9 bases lining up with TRBD1. This CDR3 is 18 amino acids long. The V gene's germline CDR1 is LNHDA and CDR2 SQIVND (reference sequence). The J segment lost 0 bases and the V segment lost 3 bases, leaving 6 bases of the junction unmatched. The CDR3, as DNA: TGTGCCAGTAGTATGTCGGACAGGGGAGGCTCCTATAATTCACCCCTCCACTTT. Its protein is CASSMSDRGGSYNSPLHF.

The chain has TRBV7-2 and TRBJ1-2, with 10 bases fitting TRBD1. The CDR3 covers 16 residues. With V trimmed by 4 bases and J by 5 bases, 10 bases remained unmatched. CDR1 is SGHTA, CDR2 FQGNSA, per germline. CDR3: CASSYDGQGVGYGYTF. CDR3 coding DNA: TGTGCCAGCAGCTACGACGGACAGGGGGTTGGTTATGGCTACACCTTC.

The rearrangement links TRBV6-6 to TRBJ1-1; 7 positions match TRBD1. Looked up from germline, CDR1 is MNHNY and CDR2 is SVGAGI (reference sequence). This CDR3 has 15 residues. V lost 0 bases and J lost 5; bases outside the gene matches: 6. CDR3: CASSYSRQGWTEAFF. The CDR3 bases are TGTGCCAGCAGTTACTCTCGACAGGGTTGGACTGAAGCTTTCTTT.

The rearrangement links TRBV25-1 to TRBJ1-3; TRBD1 might be the D (5 bases). Germline lookup yields CDR1 MGHDK and CDR2 SYGVNS. V was trimmed by 1 base and J by 4 bases, leaving 11 bases between them. This CDR3 region has 15 residues. CDR3 DNA sequence: TGTGCCAGCAGTGAATGGGCAGGGTCCGGAAACACCATATATTTT. This encodes CASSEWAGSGNTIYF.

The chain recombines TRBV7-3 with TRBJ2-3, with 11 bases that match TRBD2. Germline V CDR1 and CDR2: SGHTA, FQGTGA. The CDR3 spans 19 residues. The V and J ends lost 4 bases and 0 bases, in that order; junction bases with no gene match: 12. CDR3 DNA sequence: TGTGCCAGCAGCTCACCGAGACTAGCGGGGACACTTAGCACAGATACGCAGTATTTT. It encodes CASSSPRLAGTLSTDTQYF. Supplemented by reference TRBV7-3 and TRBJ2-3, the full variable domain reads GAGVSQTPSNKVTEKGKYVELRCDPISGHTALYWYRQSLGQGPEFLIYFQGTGAADDSGLPNDRFFAVRPEGSVSTLKIQRTERGDSAVYLCASSSPRLAGTLSTDTQYFGPGTRLTVL.

The J gene is TRBJ1-1, the V gene TRBV13; D remains unclear. Between the trimmed V and J ends, which lost 4 bases and 3 bases, there was a span of 18 bases. Germline loops: CDR1 PRHDT, CDR2 FYEKMQ (reference sequence). There are 16 residues in the CDR3. This CDR3 reads CASSSPVGSGDTEAFF. The DNA of the CDR3 is TGTGCCAGCAGCTCCCCGGTGGGGAGCGGCGACACTGAAGCTTTCTTT.

This chain joins TRBV5-1 and TRBJ1-6; D might be TRBD1 (5 bases). The CDR3 contains 16 residues. CDR1 and CDR2 (germline): SGHRS, YFSETQ. V was clipped by 4 bases and J by 6 bases, with 17 bases between them. The CDR3 region is CASSLRTWGGNSPLHF. The CDR3 DNA follows: TGCGCCAGCAGCCTTAGAACCTGGGGGGGTAATTCACCCCTCCACTTT.

The chain employs TRBV7-9 and TRBJ2-1; TRBD2 is a possible D gene (5 bases). The germline V and J ends were trimmed by 0 bases and 6 bases, with 9 bases remaining between them. Germline assignment: CDR1 SEHNR and CDR2 FQNEAQ (reference sequence). This CDR3 has 14 residues. CDR3 in DNA: TGTGCCAGCAGCTTAGCTACTAGGTCCAATGAGCAGTTCTTC. It specifies CASSLATRSNEQFF.

As regards this clone: Other DNA sequences in this specimen translate into the identical CDR3. DNA of the CDR3: TGTGCCAGTCGGGAGAAGAACTATGGCTACACCTTC. As protein: CASREKNYGYTF. The J gene is TRBJ1-2, the V gene TRBV6-1; D not certain. The germline gives CDR1 MNHNS, CDR2 SASEGT. The CDR3 has 12 amino acids. Trimming took off 9 bases at V and 2 bases at J, with 10 bases between the two ends.

J is TRBJ1-5 and V is TRBV2; D not resolved. V gave up 7 bases and J gave up 0 bases, with 7 bases separating them. There are 13 residues in the CDR3. Germline V lookup: CDR1 SNHLY, CDR2 FYNNEI. The CDR3: CASTSDSNQPQHF. In DNA, the CDR3 is TGTGCCAGCACGAGCGATAGCAATCAGCCCCAGCATTTT.

The chain links TRBV27 to TRBJ1-2; no definite D call. CDR3 length equals 13 residues. CDR1 MNHEY and CDR2 SMNVEV come from the germline V gene (reference sequence). Trimming cost V 5 bases and J 3 bases, with 10 bases left between them. CDR3 sequence reads: CASSPASDYGYTF. CDR3 in DNA: TGTGCCAGCAGTCCCGCCTCGGACTATGGCTACACCTTC.

The chain has TRBV15 and TRBJ1-2; D might be TRBD1 (6 bases). Germline lookup yields CDR1 LNHNV and CDR2 YYDKDF (reference sequence). This CDR3 region has 15 residues. Trimming cost V 3 bases and J 4 bases, with 15 bases left between them. DNA of the CDR3: TGTGCCACCAGCAGCGGCGACAGGCGGCTCTATGGCTACACCTTC. This sequence encodes CATSSGDRRLYGYTF.

This CDR3 reads CAWEQGTNTEAFF. The CDR3, as DNA: TGTGCCTGGGAACAGGGCACGAACACTGAAGCTTTCTTT. The chain has TRBV30 and TRBJ1-1; tentatively, D is TRBD1 (6 bases). The germline V gene encodes CDR1 GTSNPN and CDR2 SVGIG (reference sequence). The V gene lost 5 bases and the J gene lost 1 base, with 11 bases spanning the gap. This CDR3 contains 13 residues.

The J gene is TRBJ2-5, the V gene TRBV9; D is perhaps TRBD2 (5 bases). The CDR3 runs to 15 residues. Trimming left V 3 bases short and J 1 base short, with 13 bases between. CDR1 is SGDLS and CDR2 is YYNGEE in the germline V gene. CDR3 coding DNA: TGTGCCAGCAGCGCGACTCCTGGACTCCAAGAGACCCAGTACTTC. It codes for CASSATPGLQETQYF.

This clone was detected only once. The genes are TRBV7-8 and TRBJ1-1; D gene ambiguous. The germline V gene has CDR1 SGHVS and CDR2 FQNEAQ. V was shortened by 7 bases and J by 1 base, with 13 bases between the two germline ends. The CDR3 extends over 14 amino acids. Here the CDR3 reads CASKAGQGNTEAFF. The CDR3 DNA follows: TGTGCCAGCAAGGCGGGTCAAGGGAACACTGAAGCTTTCTTT.

J is TRBJ2-5 and V is TRBV11-2, with 8 bases aligning to TRBD1. With 3 bases clipped from V and 2 bases from J, the junction kept 5 bases outside the gene matches. Germline V lookup: CDR1 SGHAT, CDR2 FQNNGV. The CDR3 sequence is 15 residues long. The CDR3 bases are TGTGCCAGCAGCTTCAGACAGGGGAAGCAAGAGACCCAGTACTTC. Translating it yields CASSFRQGKQETQYF.

On this clone itself: At one of its ends the junction is not consistent with the germline gene, which may arise from a read error. V gene TRBV7-9 combines with J gene TRBJ1-6; no reliable D call. The length of the CDR3 is 16 residues. Germline V CDR1 and CDR2: SEHNR, FQNEAQ (reference sequence). The CDR3 reads CSSSLDTPTGSSPLHF. DNA for the CDR3: TGTTCCAGCAGCTTAGACACCCCCACGGGAAGTTCACCCCTCCACTTT. Filled out from reference TRBV7-9 and TRBJ1-6, the complete variable domain reads DTGVSQNPRHKITKRGQNVTFRCDPISEHNRLYWYRQTLGQGPEFLTYFQNEAQLEKSRLLSDRFSAERPKGSFSTLEIQRTEQGDSAMYLCSSSLDTPTGSSPLHFGNGTRLTVT.

The V gene is TRBV7-2, the J gene TRBJ1-6; D possibly corresponds to TRBD1 (6 bases). CDR3 length equals 15 residues. The V end was cut by 7 bases, the J end by 10 bases, with 20 bases between. Germline assignment: CDR1 SGHTA and CDR2 FQGNSA. The CDR3 DNA reads TGTGCCAGCACATCGACAGGCGGGAGAGAATCACCCCTCCACTTT. Protein sequence: CASTSTGGRESPLHF.

This chain uses TRBV19 with TRBJ2-3; D is perhaps TRBD2 (6 bases). There are 15 residues in the CDR3. Germline assignment: CDR1 LNHDA and CDR2 SQIVND (reference sequence). Trimming removed 3 bases at V and 0 bases at J, with 10 bases between. CDR3 coding DNA: TGTGCCAGTAGTATGATGGGGACTAGCACAGATACGCAGTATTTT. Protein sequence: CASSMMGTSTDTQYF. Supplemented by reference TRBV19 and TRBJ2-3, the full variable domain reads DGGITQSPKYLFRKEGQNVTLSCEQNLNHDAMYWYRQDPGQGLRLIYYSQIVNDFQKGDIAEGYSVSREKKESFPLTVTSAQKNPTAFYLCASSMMGTSTDTQYFGPGTRLTVL.

CDR3 amino acids: CASSFPQVDEQYF. The CDR3 DNA reads as TGTGCCAGCAGCTTCCCCCAGGTCGACGAGCAGTACTTC. The V call is TRBV7-2, the J call TRBJ2-7; no firm D call. This CDR3 region has 13 residues. Germline V gene lookup returns CDR1 SGHTA and CDR2 FQGNSA. Trimming shortened V by 3 bases and J by 5 bases, and 11 bases separated the two germline ends.

This chain connects TRBV11-3 to TRBJ2-3; D might be TRBD1 (6 bases). V was cut by 3 bases and J by 1 base, with 8 bases left in between. The V gene's germline CDR1 is SGHNT and CDR2 YENEEA. This CDR3 has 14 amino acids. DNA of the CDR3: TGTGCCAGCAGCTTCGCAGGGGGCACAGATACGCAGTATTTT. It yields the protein CASSFAGGTDTQYF.

The chain joins TRBV2 to TRBJ2-2; 8 nucleotides align to TRBD2. CDR1 and CDR2 (germline): SNHLY, FYNNEI. V shed 2 bases and J 3 bases; nucleotides not matched to a gene: 5. This CDR3 has 16 residues. The CDR3 nucleotides are TGTGCCAGCAGTGAATGGGGACTAGAGGACACCGGGGAGCTGTTTTTT. This codes for CASSEWGLEDTGELFF.

The chain couples TRBV29-1 to TRBJ2-3; tentative D call: TRBD1 (5 bases). The germline V gene encodes CDR1 SQVTM and CDR2 ANQGSEA. The V end was cut by 0 bases, the J end by 2 bases, with 15 bases between. This CDR3 comprises 16 residues. The CDR3 region has the DNA TGCAGCGTTGAAGATCTTTTAGGGGTTAACACAGATACGCAGTATTTT. Protein product: CSVEDLLGVNTDTQYF.

There are a few counts of this clone. The sample holds other DNA sequences that translate to the same CDR3. The rearrangement links TRBV6-5 to TRBJ1-5; D not resolved. Trimming pared 4 bases from V and 3 bases from J, leaving 7 bases between. Germline assignment: CDR1 MNHEY and CDR2 SVGAGI. CDR3 size: 13 residues. CDR3 DNA: TGTGCCAGCAGTTCTCAGGACAATCAGCCCCAGCATTTT. This sequence encodes CASSSQDNQPQHF.

V usage is TRBV5-1 and J usage is TRBJ1-1; perhaps TRBD1 as D (6 bases). Trimming removed 4 bases at V and 0 bases at J, with 13 bases between. From germline, CDR1 is SGHRS and CDR2 YFSETQ. The CDR3 loop spans 15 amino acids. This chain's CDR3 is CASSTGTGLNTEAFF. DNA for the CDR3: TGCGCCAGCAGCACGGGAACAGGGTTGAACACTGAAGCTTTCTTT. Full variable domain (remainder filled in from reference TRBV5-1 and TRBJ1-1): KAGVTQTPRYLIKTRGQQVTLSCSPISGHRSVSWYQQTPGQGLQFLFEYFSETQRNKGNFPGRFSGRQFSNSRSEMNVSTLELGDSALYLCASSTGTGLNTEAFFGQGTRLTVV.

CDR3 protein: CASSVEGREDSPLHF. The CDR3 DNA is TGTGCCAGCAGCGTAGAAGGTCGGGAGGATTCACCCCTCCACTTT. The chain is built from TRBV9 and TRBJ1-6; D gene ambiguous. Per germline, CDR1 SGDLS and CDR2 YYNGEE. Trimming removed 0 bases at V and 8 bases at J, with 12 bases between. This CDR3 region has 15 residues.